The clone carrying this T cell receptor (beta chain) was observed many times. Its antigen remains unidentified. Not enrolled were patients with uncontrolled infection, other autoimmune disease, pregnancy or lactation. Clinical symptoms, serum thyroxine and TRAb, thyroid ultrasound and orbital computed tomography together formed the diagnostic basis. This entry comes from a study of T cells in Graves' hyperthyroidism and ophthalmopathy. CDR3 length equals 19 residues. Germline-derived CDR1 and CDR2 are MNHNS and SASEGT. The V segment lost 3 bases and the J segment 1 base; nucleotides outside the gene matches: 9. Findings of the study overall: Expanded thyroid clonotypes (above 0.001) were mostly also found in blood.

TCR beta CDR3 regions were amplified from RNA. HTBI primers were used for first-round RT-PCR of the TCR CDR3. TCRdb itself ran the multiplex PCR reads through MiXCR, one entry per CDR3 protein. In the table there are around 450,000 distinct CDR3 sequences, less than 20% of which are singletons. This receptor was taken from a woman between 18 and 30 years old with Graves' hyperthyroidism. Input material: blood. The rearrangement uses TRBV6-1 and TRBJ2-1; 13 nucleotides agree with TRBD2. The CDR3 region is CASSDSGTSGIGSYNEQFF. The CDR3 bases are TGTGCCAGCAGTGACTCCGGGACTAGCGGGATTGGATCCTACAATGAGCAGTTCTTC.